Below, 9 T cell receptor beta chains from the same sample are listed, as sequenced in a study of cytomegalovirus exposure and HLA in healthy donors. PCR involved 60 Vbeta and 13 Jbeta primers. The assay was immunoSEQ multiplex PCR, and TCRdb's table has in-frame clones only and misses some. The data hold 220,000 or so clones, with 82% observed a single time. Sequences were obtained from PBMCs. Source of these receptors: a woman aged 40 to 50 in good health and CMV-seronegative.

This rearrangement joins TRBV7-9 to TRBJ2-2, with a tentative D call TRBD2 (5 bases). Trimming shortened V by 2 bases and J by 0 bases, and 7 bases separated the two germline ends. CDR1 SEHNR and CDR2 FQNEAQ come from the germline V gene (reference sequence). This CDR3 contains 15 residues. The CDR3 sequence is CASSLTSPNTGELFF. CDR3 coding DNA: TGTGCCAGCAGCTTAACTAGTCCGAACACCGGGGAGCTGTTTTTT. Drawing the rest from reference TRBV7-9 and TRBJ2-2, the complete variable domain is DTGVSQNPRHKITKRGQNVTFRCDPISEHNRLYWYRQTLGQGPEFLTYFQNEAQLEKSRLLSDRFSAERPKGSFSTLEIQRTEQGDSAMYLCASSLTSPNTGELFFGEGSRLTVL.

The chain is built from TRBV6-1 and TRBJ2-2; D is unclear. This CDR3 region has 15 residues. Per germline, CDR1 MNHNS and CDR2 SASEGT. V shed 1 base and J shed 0 bases, with 6 bases lying between them. Written as DNA, the CDR3 is TGTGCCAGCAGTGAAGGTACAGCGAACACCGGGGAGCTGTTTTTT. This gives the protein CASSEGTANTGELFF.

This sequence joins TRBV5-1 and TRBJ2-7; 12 bases agree with TRBD1. Trimming at V came to 3 bases and at J to 4 bases, leaving 8 bases not matched to a gene. The germline CDR1 and CDR2 sequences are SGHRS and YFSETQ. The CDR3 runs 16 residues. The CDR3 DNA follows: TGCGCCAGCAGCTCCCTGGGGACAGGGGGCTCGTACGAGCAGTACTTC. It yields the protein CASSSLGTGGSYEQYF.

J is TRBJ1-2 and V is TRBV2; unclear D gene. Germline CDR1 SNHLY, CDR2 FYNNEI. There are 13 residues in the CDR3. Deletions cut 6 bases from V and 4 bases from J, with 12 bases between. The CDR3 nucleotides are TGTGCCAGCAGGGGCGGGCTCGGCTATGGCTACACCTTC. It yields the protein CASRGGLGYGYTF.

The rearrangement joins TRBV6-6 to TRBJ2-2; TRBD1 might be the D (7 bases). Per the germline V gene, CDR1 is MNHNY and CDR2 is SVGAGI (reference sequence). The CDR3 totals 15 residues. V gave up 5 bases and J gave up 5 bases, with 15 bases separating them. The CDR3 here is CASSDRDLRTGELFF. The CDR3 nucleotides are TGTGCCAGCAGTGACAGGGACTTACGGACCGGGGAGCTGTTTTTT.

The J gene is TRBJ1-1, the V gene TRBV7-9, with D possibly TRBD1 on 5 matching bases. CDR3 length equals 16 residues. Trimming removed 7 bases at V and 4 bases at J, with 22 bases between. Germline loops: CDR1 SEHNR, CDR2 FQNEAQ (reference sequence). CDR3 sequence (DNA): TGTGCCAGCACGGGAGGTGGGGCCGGAGAGGGCACTGAAGCTTTCTTT. This gives the protein CASTGGGAGEGTEAFF.

V and J are TRBV27 and TRBJ1-1, with D possibly TRBD1 on 5 matching bases. The germline CDR1 and CDR2 sequences are MNHEY and SMNVEV (reference sequence). V gave up 7 bases and J gave up 3 bases, with 15 bases separating them. CDR3 size: 14 residues. In DNA, the CDR3 is TGTGCCAGCAATTTGCGGGGGTCGGACACTGAAGCTTTCTTT. It is translated as CASNLRGSDTEAFF.

The chain joins TRBV2 to TRBJ2-5; D is perhaps TRBD1 (6 bases). The germline gives CDR1 SNHLY, CDR2 FYNNEI. This CDR3 comprises 14 residues. Trimming took off 8 bases at V and 4 bases at J, with 17 bases between the two ends. CDR3 amino acids: CASPVSRRGETQYF. CDR3 sequence (DNA): TGTGCCAGCCCCGTATCGCGCAGGGGAGAGACCCAGTACTTC.

The V gene is TRBV6-6, the J gene TRBJ1-5; D not certain. V lost 2 bases and J lost 1, with 6 bases in between. The germline V gene encodes CDR1 MNHNY and CDR2 SVGAGI (reference sequence). CDR3 size: 14 residues. CDR3 sequence reads: CASSYPQSNQPQHF. DNA for the CDR3: TGTGCCAGCAGTTACCCCCAGAGCAATCAGCCCCAGCATTTT.